The 8 T cell receptor beta chains listed next were all sequenced from one sample in a study of CD8+CD57+ T cells in acquired aplastic anemia. Researchers used genomic DNA as the template to profile TCR beta VDJ and CDR3. TCRdb reprocessed the reads with MiXCR, giving one entry per CDR3 protein. This sample has 150,000 to 200,000 distinct CDR3 sequences; less than 50% occur once, and the top ten carry around 1.8%. It was patients with CD8+CD57+ cell expansion by flow cytometry who were chosen for sequencing. The sample consisted of sorted CD4+, CD8+, or CD8+CD57+ T cells (not recorded which) from PBMCs. The receptors were gathered from a human donor with aplastic anemia.

This clonotype was detected only a few times. The rearrangement links TRBV3-1 to TRBJ1-2; no firm D call. Germline loops: CDR1 LGHDT, CDR2 YNNKEL (reference sequence). The CDR3 sequence is 13 residues long. The V gene lost 2 bases and the J gene lost 13 bases, with 17 bases spanning the gap. CDR3 nucleotides: TGTGCCAGCAGCCAATTCAACAGCCAGGAGTGCACCTTC. Translating gives CASSQFNSQECTF. Drawing the rest from reference TRBV3-1 and TRBJ1-2, the complete variable domain is DTAVSQTPKYLVTQMGNDKSIKCEQNLGHDTMYWYKQDSKKFLKIMFSYNNKELIINETVPNRFSPKSPDKAHLNLHINSLELGDSAVYFCASSQFNSQECTFGSGTRLTVV.

For this clonotype: One end of the junction fails to match germline, which may point to a read error. The V gene is TRBV28, the J gene TRBJ1-2; 8 bases align to TRBD1. CDR1 is MDHEN, CDR2 SYDVKM, per germline. The CDR3 has 15 amino acids. The CDR3 loop is CAGSFGTGLNYGYTF. The CDR3 DNA sequence: TGTGCCGGCAGTTTCGGGACAGGCTTAAACTATGGCTACACCTTC.

A word on this clonotype: With a much larger clone just one base away, this may be a read error. The chain has TRBV30 and TRBJ2-7; 10 bases agree with TRBD2. From germline, CDR1 is GTSNPN and CDR2 SVGIG (reference sequence). CDR3 length: 13 amino acids. V shed 4 bases and J 5 bases; nucleotides not matched to a gene: 5. CDR3 in amino acids: CAWTAGGPHEQYF. The CDR3 DNA sequence: TGTGCCTGGACAGCGGGAGGGCCACACGAGCAGTACTTC.

The sample holds many counts of this clonotype. The V call is TRBV11-1, the J call TRBJ1-5, with 7 bases matching TRBD1. The CDR3 extends over 16 amino acids. Trimming removed 2 bases from V and 2 bases from J; junction bases left unmatched: 6. The germline V gene has CDR1 SGHAT and CDR2 FQDESV (reference sequence). Here the CDR3 DNA reads TGTGCCAGCAGCTTAAGTCAAGGGACAGGCAATCAGCCCCAGCATTTT. It specifies CASSLSQGTGNQPQHF.

The rearrangement uses TRBV10-2 and TRBJ2-5; 7 bases agree with TRBD2. V lost 0 bases to trimming and J lost 1 base; unmatched junction nucleotides: 2. The CDR3 has 15 amino acids. In germline, CDR1 is WSHSY, CDR2 SAAADI. The CDR3 DNA reads as TGCGCCAGCAGTGAGTCGAGGACTAGCCAAGAGACCCAGTACTTC. It translates to CASSESRTSQETQYF.

The chain uses TRBV29-1 and TRBJ2-7; 7 nucleotides match TRBD2. This CDR3 contains 15 residues. V gave up 4 bases and J gave up 0 bases; unmatched junction bases: 9. CDR1 and CDR2 from the germline V gene are SQVTM and ANQGSEA. CDR3: CSVVERDGGSYEQYF. Here the CDR3 DNA reads TGCAGCGTTGTAGAGCGGGACGGGGGCTCCTACGAGCAGTACTTC.

The chain employs TRBV3-1 and TRBJ2-3; 9 bases line up with TRBD1. V lost 4 bases to trimming and J lost 1 base; unmatched junction nucleotides: 6. Germline CDR1 and CDR2: LGHDT and YNNKEL (reference sequence). This CDR3 has 16 amino acids. CDR3 sequence reads: CASSLSGTGRTDTQYF. CDR3 in DNA: TGTGCCAGCAGCCTAAGTGGGACAGGGCGCACAGATACGCAGTATTTT.

The V call is TRBV4-2, the J call TRBJ2-7, with 16 bases that match TRBD2. CDR1 LGHNA and CDR2 YNFKEQ come from the germline V gene. The CDR3 length is 17 residues. Germline trimming cut 6 bases from V and 3 bases from J; bases unmatched to any gene: 8. The CDR3 DNA follows: TGTGCCAGCAGAACCGGGACTAGCGGGGGGGACTTCTACGAGCAGTACTTC. Translated, it gives CASRTGTSGGDFYEQYF.